Listed here is a single TCR beta chain. This record comes from a study of shared T cell receptors in the human thymus. Germline V CDR1 and CDR2: LGHNA, YSLEER. The CDR3 extends over 17 amino acids. Trimming cost V 0 bases and J 1 base; bases outside gene matches: 6. The table came from immunoSEQ multiplex PCR; TCRdb's copy has only in-frame clones and leaves some out. The repertoire holds hundreds of thousands of clones, with around 87% as singletons. These data also formed part of another study, on human thymus T cells. From that second work: Thymic material originated from resections removed in the course of corrective heart surgery.

The sample was thymocytes. The clonotype comes from a boy less than two years old with a congenital heart defect. The J gene is TRBJ2-7, the V gene TRBV4-3, with 10 positions matching TRBD2. The CDR3 DNA sequence: TGCGCCAGCAGCCAAGAACTCTCGGGACTAGCGTCCTACGAGCAGTACTTC. This gives the protein CASSQELSGLASYEQYF.